The text below deals with one T cell receptor (beta chain). Its specificity is not known. CDR1 and CDR2 from the germline V gene are LNHDA and SQIVND (reference sequence). This CDR3 spans 13 amino acids. V was pared by 9 bases and J by 4 bases, with 7 bases of the junction left unmatched. The data were taken from a study of T cell responses to AZD1222 COVID-19 vaccine. Study as a whole: Pooling covered second doses at about 4 or about 12 weeks. Study-wide results and caveats: The donors showed a predominance of white British ancestry and of females, with possible underestimation of clonal diversity. Following two doses of AZD1222, Spike-specific TCR breadth and depth rose.

Profiled with immunoSEQ multiplex PCR; TCRdb holds only in-frame clones, not every one. The sample carries approximately 79,000 clones, around 86% recorded once. This sequence joins TRBV19 and TRBJ1-1, with 8 bases that match TRBD1. The sequenced sample was peripheral blood, obtained on day 0 of AZD1222 vaccination. This TCR came from an adult in good health. DNA for the CDR3: TGTGCCAGCCTACAGGGGGGGATCACTGAAGCTTTCTTT. The encoded protein is CASLQGGITEAFF.